Below, 6 T cell receptor beta chains from the same sample are listed, as sequenced in a study of vaccination effects on CD4 cells after COVID-19. The antigens these receptors bind are not known. The culture ran for nine to eleven days, and then CD4+ T cells were isolated. Clones were read by immunoSEQ multiplex PCR, and TCRdb kept only the in-frame ones, dropping some. Of tens of thousands of clones in the sample, 76% were seen once. This sample comprised CD4+ T cells from PBMCs cultured without peptide, obtained before COVID-19 vaccination. These receptors all come from a human donor who had a prior SARS-CoV-2 infection.

V and J are TRBV19 and TRBJ2-2; D is unclear. V was clipped by 7 bases and J by 4 bases, with 10 bases between them. Looked up from germline, CDR1 is LNHDA and CDR2 is SQIVND (reference sequence). The CDR3 runs 13 residues. Written as DNA, the CDR3 is TGTGCCAGTACCCCCCGGGTCACCGGGGAGCTGTTTTTT. This codes for CASTPRVTGELFF.

Here the CDR3 DNA reads TGTGCCAGCAGCTTACATGCGGGGAGCACAGATACGCAGTATTTT. Translation gives CASSLHAGSTDTQYF. The chain recombines TRBV7-6 with TRBJ2-3, with D tentatively TRBD2 (6 bases). CDR3 length equals 15 residues. V was clipped by 2 bases and J by 0 bases, with 9 bases between them. CDR1 is SGHVS and CDR2 is FNYEAQ in the germline V gene.

The chain joins TRBV5-1 to TRBJ1-1; 8 bases match TRBD1. The CDR3 runs to 14 residues. Germline CDR1 reads SGHRS; CDR2 reads YFSETQ. The J segment lost 5 bases and the V segment lost 2 bases, leaving 5 bases of the junction unmatched. CDR3 sequence: CASSFQGAGTEAFF. DNA for the CDR3: TGCGCCAGCAGCTTCCAGGGGGCCGGGACTGAAGCTTTCTTT.

This chain joins TRBV5-5 and TRBJ1-2; 11 bases match TRBD1. The CDR3 consists of 14 residues. The junction had 6 bases not matched to a gene; V was cut back by 4 bases and J by 7 bases. Looked up from germline, CDR1 is SGHKS and CDR2 is YYEKEE (reference sequence). The CDR3 bases are TGTGCCAGCAGCGGCACCGGGACAGGGGGTGGCTACACCTTC. Translation gives CASSGTGTGGGYTF. Filled out from reference TRBV5-5 and TRBJ1-2, the complete variable domain reads DAGVTQSPTHLIKTRGQQVTLRCSPISGHKSVSWYQQVLGQGPQFIFQYYEKEERGRGNFPDRFSARQFPNYSSELNVNALLLGDSALYLCASSGTGTGGGYTFGSGTRLTVV.

The chain carries TRBV5-1 and TRBJ2-3; 7 bases agree with TRBD1. The CDR3 length is 15 residues. V was pared by 0 bases and J by 5 bases, with 6 bases of the junction left unmatched. Germline V gene sequence: CDR1 SGHRS, CDR2 YFSETQ. CDR3 in DNA: TGCGCCAGCAGCTTGGACAGGGGCCCTGGAGATACGCAGTATTTT. It specifies CASSLDRGPGDTQYF.

The chain has TRBV7-3 and TRBJ2-1; the match to TRBD2 covers 7 bases. CDR1 is SGHTA and CDR2 is FQGTGA in the germline V gene. This CDR3 is 14 amino acids long. V dropped 2 bases and J dropped 10; count of bases not matched to a gene: 8. The DNA for the CDR3 is TGTGCCAGCAGCTTAGAGCGGGGTGCGCGCGAGCAGTTCTTC. It codes for CASSLERGAREQFF.